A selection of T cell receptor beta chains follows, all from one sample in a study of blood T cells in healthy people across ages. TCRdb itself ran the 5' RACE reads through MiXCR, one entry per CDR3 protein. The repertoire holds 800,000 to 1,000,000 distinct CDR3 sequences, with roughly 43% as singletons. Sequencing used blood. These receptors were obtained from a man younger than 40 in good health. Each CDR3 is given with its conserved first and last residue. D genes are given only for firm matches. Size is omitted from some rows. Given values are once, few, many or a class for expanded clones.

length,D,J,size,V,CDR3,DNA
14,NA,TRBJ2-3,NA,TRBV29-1,CSVEGLVGTDTQYF,TGCAGCGTTGAAGGTTTGGTTGGCACAGATACGCAGTATTTT
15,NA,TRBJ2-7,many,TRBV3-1,CASSSRVGVIYEQYF,TGTGCCAGCAGCTCCCGAGTCGGGGTTATCTACGAGCAGTACTTC
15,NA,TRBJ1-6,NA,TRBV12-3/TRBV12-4,CASSGQDGGVSPLHF,TGTGCCAGCAGTGGCCAGGACGGTGGAGTTTCACCCCTCCACTTT
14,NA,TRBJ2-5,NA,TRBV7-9,CAGSVWTVQETQYF,TGTGCCGGCAGCGTTTGGACAGTACAAGAGACCCAGTACTTC
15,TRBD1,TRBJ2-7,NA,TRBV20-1,CSARDLGDRGYEQYF,TGCAGTGCTAGAGATCTAGGGGACAGGGGATACGAGCAGTACTTC
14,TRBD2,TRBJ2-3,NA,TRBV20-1,CSASSGGRTDTQYF,TGCAGTGCCAGCAGCGGGGGCAGAACAGATACGCAGTATTTT
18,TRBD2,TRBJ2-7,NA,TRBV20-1,CSAYTTGTSASSYNEQYF,TGCAGTGCGTATACAACCGGGACTAGCGCCAGCTCCTACAATGAGCAGTACTTC
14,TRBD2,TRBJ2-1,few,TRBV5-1,CASSGAGGYNEQFF,TGCGCCAGCAGCGGGGCGGGGGGCTACAATGAGCAGTTCTTC
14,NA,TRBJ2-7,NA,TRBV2,CASRLEGSTYEQYF,TGTGCCAGCAGACTGGAGGGGAGCACCTACGAGCAGTACTTC
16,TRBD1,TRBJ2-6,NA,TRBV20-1,CSARATGEGPFNVLTF,TGCAGTGCTAGAGCGACAGGGGAAGGGCCCTTCAACGTCCTGACTTTC
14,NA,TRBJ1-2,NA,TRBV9,CASSVDGPTYGYTF,TGTGCCAGCAGCGTCGACGGACCGACGTATGGCTACACCTTC
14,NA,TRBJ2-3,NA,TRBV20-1,CSARPPSNTDTQYF,TGCAGTGCTAGACCCCCCTCTAACACAGATACGCAGTATTTT
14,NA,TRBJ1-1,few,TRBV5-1,CASSLDRENTEAFF,TGCGCCAGCAGCTTGGACAGGGAGAACACTGAAGCTTTCTTT
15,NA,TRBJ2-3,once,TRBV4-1,CASSQARASTDTQYF,TGCGCCAGCAGCCAAGCCAGGGCCAGCACAGATACGCAGTATTTT
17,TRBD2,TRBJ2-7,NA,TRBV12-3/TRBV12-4,CASSLKGLPSSYNEQYF,TGTGCCAGCAGTTTAAAGGGACTACCAAGCTCCTACAATGAGCAGTACTTC
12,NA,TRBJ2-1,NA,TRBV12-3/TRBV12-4,CASSLTGRVLFF,TGTGCCAGCAGTTTAACAGGGAGGGTGTTGTTCTTC
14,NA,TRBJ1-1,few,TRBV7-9,CASSLEHPGTEAFF,TGTGCCAGCAGCTTAGAACACCCCGGCACTGAAGCTTTCTTT
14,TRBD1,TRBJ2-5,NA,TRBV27,CASSRRQGLKTQYF,TGTGCCAGCAGCCGCCGACAGGGGTTGAAGACCCAGTACTTC
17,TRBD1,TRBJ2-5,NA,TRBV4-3,CASSQDPGQGTYNEQYF,TGCGCCAGCAGCCAAGATCCTGGACAGGGTACCTACAATGAGCAGTACTTC
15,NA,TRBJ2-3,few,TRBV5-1,CASTDGLQSTDTQYF,TGCGCCAGCACCGACGGACTACAAAGCACAGATACGCAGTATTTT
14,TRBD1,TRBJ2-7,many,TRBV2,CASSGTGQLGEQYF,TGTGCCAGCAGTGGGACAGGTCAATTGGGCGAGCAGTACTTC
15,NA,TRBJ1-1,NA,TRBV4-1,CASSQLTGMNTEAFF,TGCGCCAGCAGCCAATTGACGGGAATGAACACTGAAGCTTTCTTT
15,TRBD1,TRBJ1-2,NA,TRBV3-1,CASSQGKQGAGGYTF,TGTGCCAGCAGCCAAGGAAAACAGGGGGCAGGTGGCTACACCTTC
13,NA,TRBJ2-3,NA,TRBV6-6,CASTRRGGDTQYF,TGTGCCAGCACCCGCAGGGGAGGGGATACGCAGTATTTT
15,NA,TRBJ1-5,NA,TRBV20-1,CSAQKRTVGNQPQHF,TGCAGTGCACAAAAAAGGACCGTCGGCAATCAGCCCCAGCATTTT
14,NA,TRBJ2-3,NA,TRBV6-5,CASRLDSSTDTQYF,TGTGCCAGCAGGCTAGATTCTAGCACAGATACGCAGTATTTT
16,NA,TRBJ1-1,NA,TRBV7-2,CASSPQIGSMNTEAFF,TGTGCCAGCAGCCCCCAGATTGGGTCTATGAACACTGAAGCTTTCTTT
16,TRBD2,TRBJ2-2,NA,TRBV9,CASSVGGRGFGGELFF,TGTGCCAGCAGCGTAGGAGGGAGGGGATTCGGCGGGGAGCTGTTTTTT
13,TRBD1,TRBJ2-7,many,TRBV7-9,CASSSRDSYEQYF,TGTGCCAGCAGCTCCCGGGACAGTTACGAGCAGTACTTC
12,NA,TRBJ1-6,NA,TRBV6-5,CASTSGGSPLHF,TGTGCCAGCACCTCGGGGGGATCACCCCTCCACTTT
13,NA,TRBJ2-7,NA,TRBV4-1,CASSPSWADEQYF,TGCGCCAGCAGCCCAAGTTGGGCCGACGAGCAGTACTTC
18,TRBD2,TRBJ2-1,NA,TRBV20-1,CSARELAGPTSSYNEQFF,TGCAGTGCTAGAGAACTAGCGGGACCAACTAGCTCCTACAATGAGCAGTTCTTC
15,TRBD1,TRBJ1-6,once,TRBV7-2,CASSLGTGGYSPPHF,TGTGCCAGCAGCTTAGGGACAGGGGGCTATTCACCCCCCCACTTT
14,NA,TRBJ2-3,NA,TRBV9,CASSVSTKRDTQYF,TGTGCCAGCAGCGTCTCTACAAAGAGAGATACGCAGTATTTT
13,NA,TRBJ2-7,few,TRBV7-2,CASSRDGYNEQYF,TGTGCCAGCAGCCGGGACGGTTACAATGAGCAGTACTTC
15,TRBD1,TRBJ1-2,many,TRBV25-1,CASSEPAGQGSGYTF,TGTGCCAGCAGTGAACCCGCCGGACAGGGTAGCGGCTACACCTTC
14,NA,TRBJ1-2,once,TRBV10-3,CAISESVRGYGYTF,TGTGCCATCAGTGAGTCGGTCAGGGGCTATGGCTACACCTTC
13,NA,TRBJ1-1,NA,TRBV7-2,CASKVMVNTEAFF,TGTGCCAGCAAAGTCATGGTGAACACTGAAGCTTTCTTT
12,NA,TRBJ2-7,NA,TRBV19,CASSGNLDEQYF,TGTGCCAGTAGCGGTAATCTGGACGAGCAGTACTTC
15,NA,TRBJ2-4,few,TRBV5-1,CASALNAGAGNIQYF,TGCGCCAGCGCTTTAAACGCAGGGGCTGGGAACATTCAGTACTTC
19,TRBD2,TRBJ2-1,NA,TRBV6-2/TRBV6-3,CASSYSASGGFSSYNEQFF,TGTGCCAGCAGTTACTCAGCTAGCGGGGGGTTCAGCTCCTACAATGAGCAGTTCTTC
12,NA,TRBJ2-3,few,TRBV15,CATSIVTDTQYF,TGTGCCACCAGCATAGTCACAGATACGCAGTATTTT
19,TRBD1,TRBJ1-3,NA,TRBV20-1,CSARRGRRFEGTAGNTIYF,TGCAGTGCTAGACGGGGACGACGTTTCGAAGGGACAGCTGGAAACACCATATATTTT
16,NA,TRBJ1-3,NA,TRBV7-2,CASSLPDAVSGNTIYF,TGTGCCAGCAGCTTACCCGACGCTGTCTCTGGAAACACCATATATTTT
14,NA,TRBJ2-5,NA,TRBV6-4,CASSPMGVGNEQYF,TGTGCCAGCAGCCCCATGGGGGTGGGGAATGAGCAGTACTTC
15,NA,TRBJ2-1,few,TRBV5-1,CASSLEGQVYNEQFF,TGCGCCAGCAGCTTGGAGGGCCAGGTCTACAATGAGCAGTTCTTC
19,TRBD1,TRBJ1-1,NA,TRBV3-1,CASSQPLATDRDHLTEAFF,TGTGCCAGCAGCCAACCACTTGCAACCGACAGGGATCATCTCACTGAAGCTTTCTTT
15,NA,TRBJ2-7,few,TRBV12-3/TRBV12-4,CASSHRSYGLDEQYF,TGTGCCAGCAGTCACCGGTCATACGGTTTGGACGAGCAGTACTTC
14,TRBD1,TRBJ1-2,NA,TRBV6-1,CASSADRTYYGYTF,TGTGCCAGCAGTGCGGACAGGACCTACTATGGCTACACCTTC
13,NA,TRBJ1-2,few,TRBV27,CASSSNNRELYTF,TGTGCCAGCAGTTCGAACAACAGGGAACTCTACACCTTC
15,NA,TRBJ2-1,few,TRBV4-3,CASSQDLTIPFEQFF,TGCGCCAGCAGCCAAGATCTTACCATCCCATTTGAGCAGTTCTTC
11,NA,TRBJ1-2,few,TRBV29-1,CSVESYYGYTF,TGCAGCGTTGAGAGCTACTATGGCTACACCTTC
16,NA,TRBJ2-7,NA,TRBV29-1,CSVDSYGNDGNYEQYF,TGCAGCGTTGATAGTTACGGGAATGACGGGAATTACGAGCAGTACTTC
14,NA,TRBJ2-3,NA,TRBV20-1,CSARELGRTDTQYF,TGCAGTGCTAGAGAATTGGGGCGCACAGATACGCAGTATTTT
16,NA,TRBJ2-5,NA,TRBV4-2,CAGSQDSDSRQETQYF,TGTGCCGGCAGCCAAGACTCGGACTCTCGGCAAGAGACCCAGTACTTC
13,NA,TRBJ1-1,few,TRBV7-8,CASSLNQNTEAFF,TGTGCCAGCAGCTTAAATCAGAACACTGAAGCTTTCTTT
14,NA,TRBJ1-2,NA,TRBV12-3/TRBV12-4,CASSAGTHVYGYTF,TGTGCCAGCAGTGCCGGGACGCACGTTTATGGCTACACCTTC
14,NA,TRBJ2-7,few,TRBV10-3,CAISDMGVPYEQYF,TGTGCCATCAGTGACATGGGTGTACCCTACGAGCAGTACTTC
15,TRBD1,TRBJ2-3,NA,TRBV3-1,CASSQGGTGSDTQYF,TGTGCCAGCAGCCAAGGGGGGACAGGGAGCGATACGCAGTATTTT
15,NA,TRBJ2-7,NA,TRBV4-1,CASSQESRPPYEQYF,TGCGCCAGCAGCCAAGAGTCGCGACCTCCCTACGAGCAGTACTTC